The sequence of this T cell receptor beta chain was determined in a study of CD8+ T cells in alopecia areata (dated by TCRdb to 2017 to 2018). For context, the study as a whole: The treated patients took part in an open-label pilot trial in which moderate-to-severe alopecia areata was treated with oral tofacitinib at 5 to 10 mg twice daily. To study T cell clonal expansion in alopecia areata, the researchers applied high-throughput TCRbeta sequencing to both the C3H/HeJ mouse model and human patients. Scalp clonality was compared across normal scalp (n=4), patchy alopecia areata scalp (n=8), and alopecia totalis/universalis scalp (n=8). RNA came from the PAXgene miRNA kit for fixed scalp, the miRNeasy kit for PBMCs, and the RNeasy kit for mouse skin. immunoSEQ multiplex PCR using 35 Vbeta forward primers and 13 Jbeta reverse primers was used to amplify TCRbeta CDR3 regions. Human TCRbeta sequencing covered scalp tissue and sorted CD4+ and CD8+ peripheral blood T cells from patchy and totalis/universalis alopecia areata patients and healthy controls. For the treated patients, the SALT score, which quantifies what percentage of scalp surface area is affected, served as the measure of disease severity. Patients received tofacitinib for 6 to 18 months and were then followed off drug for 6 months to check for delayed response and recurrence. Tofacitinib-treated patients had biopsies at baseline and at 4 and 24 weeks of treatment, with a later scalp biopsy in several patients.

Libraries were made using the immunoSEQ multiplex PCR assay. To provide template for TCR sequencing, every sample had RNA extracted and reverse transcribed into cDNA. SuperScript III was used to make first-strand cDNA, primed with a 2:1 mix of oligo-dT and random hexamers. Amplification bias was assessed with a synthetic immune receptor repertoire, and residual bias was removed computationally. Per the source publication's procedure: Raw reads were preprocessed to remove errors, and CDR3 was defined according to IMGT conventions as the region from the conserved cysteine to phenylalanine. Clonality was computed as 1 minus the Shannon entropy, with the entropy normalized by log2 of the number of productive unique TCRs. Scalp TCRbeta sequences were cross-referenced with sorted blood CD4 and CD8 repertoires so that the CD4 or CD8 identity of scalp clones could be inferred. Drawn from immuneACCESS, this table holds only the in-frame rearrangements with V and J called that TCRdb kept. Clones are partly lost; checked studies trace under half to an unresolved V gene and leave the rest unexplained. D and trimming were read from the DNA, whereas the V and J calls and clone size are those reported in that table. Present in this sample are 150,000 to 200,000 clones, approximately 61% of which were seen just once. The ten largest account for just over 1% of the sample.

CDR1 and CDR2 are read off the germline V gene as LGHNA and YSLEER. The CDR3 holds 16 amino acids from the cysteine to the phenylalanine. Kept here is only the CDR3 DNA, which spans 48 bases and is read in frame from base 1. Trimming at the junction amounts to 0 bases on V and 2 bases on J, and the germline ends lie 11 bases apart. Paper-wide results and their limitations: Compared with mice, TCR sequences shared between patients were less clear, possibly partly because of HLA diversity across the patient population. The treated cohort was small, with a single nonresponder, so links between baseline CD8+ expansion and response need larger studies. Compared with normal scalp, lesional scalp had higher clonality and more expanded CD8+ clones, particularly in alopecia totalis/universalis, a pattern that suggests antigenic drive. Tofacitinib significantly lowered scalp clonality and the number of expanded CD8+ clones among the top 100 scalp clones. During tofacitinib treatment, many expanded lesional clones stuck around in both scalp and blood, and this persistence may partly explain why relapse happens after treatment is stopped. Unlike mouse skin, where gammadelta T cells dominate, normal human skin contains resident alphabeta T cells that get sequenced too, which complicates analysis of the scalp TCR repertoire.

For this clone: Its specific antigen is unknown. No base qualities exist here, and no much larger clone lies one base off it. Other DNA sequences within the sample encode an identical CDR3.

What the time point label conveys for this sample: roughly 24 weeks on oral tofacitinib. The treatment or condition label corresponds to: oral pan-JAK inhibitor, 5-10 mg twice daily. Lesional scalp punch biopsies and peripheral blood were collected from alopecia areata patients. PBMCs were isolated by density centrifugation and stained for CD3, CD4 and CD8, and CD4+ and CD8+ T cells were sorted on a FACSAria. The source was CD4+ T cells sorted from blood, collected at week 24, from a patient treated with tofacitinib. The rearrangement combines TRBV4-3 with TRBJ2-1; the D gene is perhaps TRBD1 or TRBD2, as each covers 6 bases. The sequence came from a human donor with alopecia areata. The CDR3 reads CASSQDLGGAYNEQFF. The DNA sequence is as follows: TGCGCCAGCAGCCAAGATCTCGGGGGCGCCTACAATGAGCAGTTCTTC.